This T cell receptor (beta chain) originates from a study of identifying expanded T cells in peripheral blood. Findings of the study overall: Two-week clone count variance significantly increased as total template count grew.

Libraries were prepared by immunoSEQ multiplex PCR; TCRdb keeps only in-frame clonotypes and omits some of them. The sample lists around 100,000 clones, around 88% occurring once. This clone is a singleton in its sample. The antigen is unknown. Relative to the germline gene, one junction end is altered; a read error may explain this. Germline lookup yields CDR1 SNHLY and CDR2 FYNNEI. This CDR3 contains 10 residues. Collection occurred without any documented infections or immune events in donors. This chain links TRBV2 with TRBJ1-4, with 8 bases fitting TRBD1. The TCR originated in a person aged 18 to 70 in good health. Input material: blood. The CDR3 coding sequence is TGTGCCAGCGGGGGGGTGGGACAGGAGTTT. It codes for CASGGVGQEF.